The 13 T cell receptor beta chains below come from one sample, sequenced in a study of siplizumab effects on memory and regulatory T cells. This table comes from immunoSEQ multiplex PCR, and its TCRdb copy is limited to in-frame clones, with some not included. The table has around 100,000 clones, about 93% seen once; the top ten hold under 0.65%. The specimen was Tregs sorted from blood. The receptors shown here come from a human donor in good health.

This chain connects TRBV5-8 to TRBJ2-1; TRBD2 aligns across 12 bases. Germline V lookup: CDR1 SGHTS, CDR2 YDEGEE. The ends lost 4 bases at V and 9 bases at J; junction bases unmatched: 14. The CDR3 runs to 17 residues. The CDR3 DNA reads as TGTGCCAGCAGCCGGCATACATCTAGCGGGAGGGCCCGTGAGCAGTTCTTC. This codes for CASSRHTSSGRAREQFF.

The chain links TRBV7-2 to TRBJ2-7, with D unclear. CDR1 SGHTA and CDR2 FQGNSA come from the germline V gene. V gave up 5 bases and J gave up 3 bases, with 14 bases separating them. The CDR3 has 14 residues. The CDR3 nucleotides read TGTGCCAGCAGCCTACGAAGCGAGTACTACGAGCAGTACTTC. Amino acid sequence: CASSLRSEYYEQYF. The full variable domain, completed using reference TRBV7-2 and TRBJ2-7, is GAGVSQSPSNKVTEKGKDVELRCDPISGHTALYWYRQSLGQGLEFLIYFQGNSAPDKSGLPSDRFSAERTGGSVSTLTIQRTQQEDSAVYLCASSLRSEYYEQYFGPGTRLTVT.

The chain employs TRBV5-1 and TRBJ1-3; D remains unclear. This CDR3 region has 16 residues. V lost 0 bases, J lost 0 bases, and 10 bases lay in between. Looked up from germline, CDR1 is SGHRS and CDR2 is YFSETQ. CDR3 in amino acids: CASSLAIGGSGNTIYF. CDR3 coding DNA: TGCGCCAGCAGCTTGGCCATAGGAGGCTCTGGAAACACCATATATTTT. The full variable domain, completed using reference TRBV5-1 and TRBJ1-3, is KAGVTQTPRYLIKTRGQQVTLSCSPISGHRSVSWYQQTPGQGLQFLFEYFSETQRNKGNFPGRFSGRQFSNSRSEMNVSTLELGDSALYLCASSLAIGGSGNTIYFGEGSWLTVV.

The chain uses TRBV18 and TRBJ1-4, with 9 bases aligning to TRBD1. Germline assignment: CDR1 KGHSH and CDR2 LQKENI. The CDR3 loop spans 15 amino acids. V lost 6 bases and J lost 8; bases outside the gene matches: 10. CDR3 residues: CASSPGQGFREKLFF. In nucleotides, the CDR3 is TGTGCCAGCTCCCCGGGACAGGGCTTTCGGGAAAAACTGTTTTTT.

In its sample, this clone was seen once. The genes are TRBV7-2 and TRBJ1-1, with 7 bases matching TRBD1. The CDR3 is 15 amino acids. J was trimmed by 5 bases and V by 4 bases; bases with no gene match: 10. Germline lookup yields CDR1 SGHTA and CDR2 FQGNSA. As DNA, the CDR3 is TGTGCCAGCAGCTCCCTACCCGGGACAGAGACTGAAGCTTTCTTT. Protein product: CASSSLPGTETEAFF.

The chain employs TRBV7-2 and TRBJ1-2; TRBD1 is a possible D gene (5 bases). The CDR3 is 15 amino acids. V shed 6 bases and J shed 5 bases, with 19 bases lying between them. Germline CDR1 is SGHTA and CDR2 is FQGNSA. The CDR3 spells CASRPRTLRGYGYTF. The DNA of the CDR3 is TGTGCCAGCAGGCCGAGAACGTTGAGGGGATATGGCTACACCTTC. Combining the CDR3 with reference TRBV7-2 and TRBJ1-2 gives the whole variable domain GAGVSQSPSNKVTEKGKDVELRCDPISGHTALYWYRQSLGQGLEFLIYFQGNSAPDKSGLPSDRFSAERTGGSVSTLTIQRTQQEDSAVYLCASRPRTLRGYGYTFGSGTRLTVV.

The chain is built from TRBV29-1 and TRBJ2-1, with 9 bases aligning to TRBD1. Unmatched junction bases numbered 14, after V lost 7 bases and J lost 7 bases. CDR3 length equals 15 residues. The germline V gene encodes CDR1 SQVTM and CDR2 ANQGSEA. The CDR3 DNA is TGCAGCGCCTTCCCGGGACAGGGTAATGTGAATGAGCAGTTCTTC. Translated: CSAFPGQGNVNEQFF.

The CDR3 bases are TGCGCCAGCAGTGAGGCGGTGAACACTGAAGCTTTCTTT. This sequence encodes CASSEAVNTEAFF. The J gene is TRBJ1-1, the V gene TRBV10-1, with D unresolved. Germline V lookup: CDR1 WNHNN, CDR2 SYGVQD (reference sequence). The CDR3 is 13 residues long. Trimming pared 2 bases from V and 0 bases from J, leaving 4 bases between.

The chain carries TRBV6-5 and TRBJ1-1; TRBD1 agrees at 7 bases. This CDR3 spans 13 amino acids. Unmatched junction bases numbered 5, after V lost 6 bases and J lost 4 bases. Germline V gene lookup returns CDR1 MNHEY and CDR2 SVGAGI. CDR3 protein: CASREQGSTEAFF. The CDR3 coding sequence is TGTGCCAGCAGAGAACAGGGGTCCACTGAAGCTTTCTTT.

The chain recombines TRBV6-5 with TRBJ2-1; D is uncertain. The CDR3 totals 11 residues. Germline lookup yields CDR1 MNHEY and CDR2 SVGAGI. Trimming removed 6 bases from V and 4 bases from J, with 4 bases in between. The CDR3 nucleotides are TGTGCCAGCAGGATATACAATGAGCAGTTCTTC. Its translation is CASRIYNEQFF.

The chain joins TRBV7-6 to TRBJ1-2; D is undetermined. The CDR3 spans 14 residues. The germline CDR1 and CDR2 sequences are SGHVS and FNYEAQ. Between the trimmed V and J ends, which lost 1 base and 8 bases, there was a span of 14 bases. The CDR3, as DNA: TGTGCCAGCAGCTTAGACAGCAACTTCGAGGGCTACACCTTC. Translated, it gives CASSLDSNFEGYTF.

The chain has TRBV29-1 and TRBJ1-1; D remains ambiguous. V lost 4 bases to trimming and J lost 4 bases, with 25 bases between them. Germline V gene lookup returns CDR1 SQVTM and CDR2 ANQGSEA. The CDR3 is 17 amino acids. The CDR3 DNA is TGCAGCGTTGGAAGTTCCGGGCGGCTCCAAGTTAGCACTGAAGCTTTCTTT. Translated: CSVGSSGRLQVSTEAFF. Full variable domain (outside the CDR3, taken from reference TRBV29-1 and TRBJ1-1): SAVISQKPSRDICQRGTSLTIQCQVDSQVTMMFWYRQQPGQSLTLIATANQGSEATYESGFVIDKFPISRPNLTFSTLTVSNMSPEDSSIYLCSVGSSGRLQVSTEAFFGQGTRLTVV.

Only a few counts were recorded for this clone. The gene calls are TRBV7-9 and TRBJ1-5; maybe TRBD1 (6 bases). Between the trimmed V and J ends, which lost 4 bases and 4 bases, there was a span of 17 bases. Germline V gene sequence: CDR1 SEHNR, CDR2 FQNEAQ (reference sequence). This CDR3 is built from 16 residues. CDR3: CASSSSDRELNQPQHF. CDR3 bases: TGTGCCAGCAGCTCGTCGGACAGAGAACTAAATCAGCCCCAGCATTTT.